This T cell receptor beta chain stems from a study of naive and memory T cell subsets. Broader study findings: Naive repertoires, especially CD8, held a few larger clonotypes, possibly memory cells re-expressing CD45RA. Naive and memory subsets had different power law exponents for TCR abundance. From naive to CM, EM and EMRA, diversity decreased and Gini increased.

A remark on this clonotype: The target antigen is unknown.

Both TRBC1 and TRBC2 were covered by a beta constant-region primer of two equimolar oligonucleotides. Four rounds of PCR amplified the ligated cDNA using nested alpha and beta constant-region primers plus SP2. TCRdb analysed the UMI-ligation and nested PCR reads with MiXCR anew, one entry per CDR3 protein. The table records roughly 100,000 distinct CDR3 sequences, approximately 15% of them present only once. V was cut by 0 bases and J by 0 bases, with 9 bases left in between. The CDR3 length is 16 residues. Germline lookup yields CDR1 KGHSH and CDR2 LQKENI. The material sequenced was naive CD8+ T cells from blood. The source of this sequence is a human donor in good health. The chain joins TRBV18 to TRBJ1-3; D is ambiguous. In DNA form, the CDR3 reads TGTGCCAGCTCACCACCGGAACCTATCTCTGGAAACACCATATATTTT. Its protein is CASSPPEPISGNTIYF.